The 19 T cell receptor beta chains reported below all come from one sample, sequenced in a study of OX40 agonist ivuxolimab in advanced cancers. Profiling relied on immunoSEQ multiplex PCR, and the TCRdb table lists in-frame clones only, not all of them. The sample includes approximately 21,000 clones, around 84% of them seen just once. The sequences come from CD4+ or CD8+ T cells sorted from blood, collected in a trial of the OX40 agonist ivuxolimab. These receptor sequences come from an adult with an advanced solid tumor such as melanoma, head and neck, liver or kidney cancer.

The chain combines TRBV25-1 with TRBJ2-7; 9 bases line up with TRBD1. Germline-derived CDR1 and CDR2 are MGHDK and SYGVNS. This CDR3 is built from 13 residues. The trim removed 10 bases at V and 5 bases at J, leaving 9 bases unmatched. The CDR3 sequence is CATRGQGSHEQYF. DNA of the CDR3: TGTGCCACCCGGGGACAGGGTAGCCACGAGCAGTACTTC.

The chain recombines TRBV7-2 with TRBJ2-5; 8 nucleotides line up with TRBD2. The CDR3 sequence is 16 residues long. V was clipped by 5 bases and J by 7 bases; unmatched bases: 15. Germline V gene lookup returns CDR1 SGHTA and CDR2 FQGNSA. The CDR3 loop is CASSPGGIWTRGTQYF. The CDR3 DNA reads TGTGCCAGCAGCCCGGGAGGGATTTGGACCAGGGGGACCCAGTACTTC.

The chain is built from TRBV27 and TRBJ2-4; tentatively, D is TRBD2 (6 bases). Germline values: CDR1 MNHEY, CDR2 SMNVEV (reference sequence). The CDR3 loop spans 16 amino acids. V lost 0 bases to trimming and J lost 0 bases, with 9 bases between them. The DNA of the CDR3 is TGTGCCAGCAGTTTATCGGGACTCTTAGCCAAAAACATTCAGTACTTC. It specifies CASSLSGLLAKNIQYF.

This rearrangement joins TRBV11-2 to TRBJ2-1; the D gene could be TRBD1 or TRBD2 (5 bases each). The CDR3 covers 15 residues. The germline V gene has CDR1 SGHAT and CDR2 FQNNGV. Trimming stripped 3 bases from V and 4 bases from J, with 13 bases between. CDR3 coding DNA: TGTGCCAGCAGCTTCGGCCGGGACGGATACAATGAGCAGTTCTTC. This translates into CASSFGRDGYNEQFF.

This clone was counted a single time. The chain couples TRBV4-1 to TRBJ2-7; 9 bases are a match to TRBD2. The CDR3 has 17 residues. V lost 1 base, J lost 2 bases, and 9 bases stayed unmatched. CDR1 and CDR2 (germline): MGHRA, YSYEKL. In DNA, the CDR3 is TGCGCCAGCAGCCAAGGGCCCCTAATAGCGGGAGCCTACGAGCAGTACTTC. Its protein is CASSQGPLIAGAYEQYF.

This chain uses TRBV27 with TRBJ2-1, with TRBD1 matching over 9 bases. CDR1 is MNHEY and CDR2 is SMNVEV in the germline V gene (reference sequence). There are 17 residues in the CDR3. V trimming: 2 bases; J trimming: 2 bases; junction bases outside the gene matches: 7. Here the CDR3 reads CASSLQTGGLTYNEQFF. The CDR3 DNA reads as TGTGCCAGCAGTTTACAGACAGGGGGTCTAACCTACAATGAGCAGTTCTTC.

This clone was picked up one time. This chain uses TRBV28 with TRBJ2-7; either TRBD1 or TRBD2 may fit D (6 bases each). V was cut by 5 bases and J by 1 base, with 15 bases left in between. The V gene's germline CDR1 is MDHEN and CDR2 SYDVKM. The CDR3 is made up of 15 amino acids. Here the CDR3 reads CASSPLTGRSYEQYF. For the CDR3, the DNA is TGTGCCAGCAGTCCACTCACAGGGAGGTCCTACGAGCAGTACTTC.

This clone showed up just a few times. The chain combines TRBV27 with TRBJ1-1; D gene ambiguous. Looked up from germline, CDR1 is MNHEY and CDR2 is SMNVEV (reference sequence). This CDR3 contains 11 residues. Trimming removed 8 bases at V and 2 bases at J, with 6 bases between. As DNA, the CDR3 is TGTGCCAGCGGGCCAAACACTGAAGCTTTCTTT. Its translation: CASGPNTEAFF.

The V gene is TRBV9, the J gene TRBJ2-7; 10 bases agree with TRBD1. Per the germline V gene, CDR1 is SGDLS and CDR2 is YYNGEE. The CDR3 consists of 14 residues. V trimming: 0 bases; J trimming: 4 bases; junction bases outside the gene matches: 1. The CDR3 reads CASSVGDRGYEQYF. The CDR3 region has the DNA TGTGCCAGCAGCGTAGGGGACAGGGGATACGAGCAGTACTTC.

This clone is termed medium-sized. This chain connects TRBV5-4 to TRBJ1-2; 7 nucleotides line up with TRBD1. Germline V gene sequence: CDR1 SGHNT, CDR2 YYREEE (reference sequence). J was trimmed by 4 bases and V by 3 bases; bases with no gene match: 9. This CDR3 comprises 15 residues. The CDR3 region has the DNA TGTGCCAGCAGCTCGACGACAGGGATGAGCTATGGCTACACCTTC. This encodes CASSSTTGMSYGYTF.

The chain combines TRBV19 with TRBJ2-1; D gene unclear. Per germline, CDR1 LNHDA and CDR2 SQIVND (reference sequence). Trimming stripped 4 bases from V and 3 bases from J, with 7 bases between. The CDR3 is made up of 13 amino acids. CDR3 DNA: TGTGCCAGTAGTAAGGGCGGCTACAATGAGCAGTTCTTC. This gives the protein CASSKGGYNEQFF.

The chain couples TRBV19 to TRBJ2-1; D is possibly TRBD2 (6 bases). This CDR3 spans 19 amino acids. Germline CDR1 is LNHDA and CDR2 is SQIVND (reference sequence). Trimming took off 3 bases at V and 0 bases at J, with 21 bases between the two ends. CDR3: CASSMGLLGGVSSYNEQFF. In DNA, the CDR3 is TGTGCCAGTAGTATGGGACTTCTAGGCGGGGTCAGCTCCTACAATGAGCAGTTCTTC. The variable domain in full, completed from reference TRBV19 and TRBJ2-1, reads DGGITQSPKYLFRKEGQNVTLSCEQNLNHDAMYWYRQDPGQGLRLIYYSQIVNDFQKGDIAEGYSVSREKKESFPLTVTSAQKNPTAFYLCASSMGLLGGVSSYNEQFFGPGTRLTVL.

The chain uses TRBV19 and TRBJ2-3; 7 positions agree with TRBD2. V lost 1 base and J lost 3; bases outside the gene matches: 7. CDR1 LNHDA and CDR2 SQIVND come from the germline V gene (reference sequence). This CDR3 contains 16 residues. The CDR3 region has the DNA TGTGCCAGTAGTATAGGAGGACTAGTAATGACAGATACGCAGTATTTT. Protein product: CASSIGGLVMTDTQYF.

The chain joins TRBV28 to TRBJ1-1; D is unresolved. The CDR3 has 14 residues. The ends were cut back, 5 bases at V and 0 bases at J, with 10 bases in the middle. Germline V gene sequence: CDR1 MDHEN, CDR2 SYDVKM. CDR3 in amino acids: CASSLENMNTEAFF. The CDR3 nucleotides read TGTGCCAGCAGTCTAGAAAACATGAACACTGAAGCTTTCTTT.

The chain links TRBV9 to TRBJ2-7; unclear D gene. V lost 3 bases and J lost 6, with 10 bases in between. Germline loops: CDR1 SGDLS, CDR2 YYNGEE. The CDR3 contains 12 residues. The CDR3 DNA is TGTGCCAGCAGCGGGGTAGGCGTCGAGCAGTACTTC. Translation: CASSGVGVEQYF.

The J gene is TRBJ2-2, the V gene TRBV28; 11 bases fit TRBD2. This CDR3 has 15 residues. Germline V lookup: CDR1 MDHEN, CDR2 SYDVKM. V was pared by 7 bases and J by 4 bases, with 5 bases of the junction left unmatched. CDR3 sequence: CASILAGGATGELFF. The CDR3 DNA reads TGTGCCAGCATATTAGCGGGAGGGGCCACCGGGGAGCTGTTTTTT.

The J gene is TRBJ2-1, the V gene TRBV30; no clear D. The CDR3 is 15 amino acids. V lost 2 bases and J 0 bases, leaving 11 bases between the germline ends. Per germline, CDR1 GTSNPN and CDR2 SVGIG (reference sequence). The CDR3: CAWSSSQSSYNEQFF. The CDR3 nucleotides are TGTGCCTGGAGTAGTTCCCAGAGCTCCTACAATGAGCAGTTCTTC.

This clone was seen once. The J gene is TRBJ2-1, the V gene TRBV18; 11 bases fit TRBD2. The CDR3 length is 16 residues. Germline V lookup: CDR1 KGHSH, CDR2 LQKENI. With V trimmed by 0 bases and J by 10 bases, 8 bases remained unmatched. The CDR3 DNA follows: TGTGCCAGCTCACCACCGGGACTAGCGGCCCACTGGGAGCAGTTCTTC. Residues: CASSPPGLAAHWEQFF.

V usage is TRBV28 and J usage is TRBJ2-5; tentatively, D is TRBD1 (7 bases). The CDR3 has 16 amino acids. V lost 9 bases, J lost 4 bases, and 24 bases lay in between. CDR1 is MDHEN, CDR2 SYDVKM, per germline. The CDR3 region is CASSEEGAYLIETQYF. The CDR3 nucleotides are TGTGCCAGTTCCGAGGAGGGGGCGTATTTAATAGAGACCCAGTACTTC.